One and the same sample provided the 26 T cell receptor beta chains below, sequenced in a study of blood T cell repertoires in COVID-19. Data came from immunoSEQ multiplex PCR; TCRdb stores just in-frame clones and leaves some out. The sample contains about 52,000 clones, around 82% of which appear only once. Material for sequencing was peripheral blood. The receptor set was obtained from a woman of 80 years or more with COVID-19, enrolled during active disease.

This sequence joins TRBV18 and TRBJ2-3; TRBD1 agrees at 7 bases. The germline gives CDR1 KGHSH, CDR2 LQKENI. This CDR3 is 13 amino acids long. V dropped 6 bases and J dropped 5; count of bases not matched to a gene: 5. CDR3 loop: CASSPNRGDTQYF. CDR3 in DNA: TGTGCCAGCTCCCCTAACAGGGGAGATACGCAGTATTTT.

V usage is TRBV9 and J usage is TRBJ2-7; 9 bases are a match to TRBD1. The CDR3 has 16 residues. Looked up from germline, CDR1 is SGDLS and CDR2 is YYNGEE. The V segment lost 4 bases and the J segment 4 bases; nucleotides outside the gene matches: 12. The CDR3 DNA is TGTGCCAGCAGCCAGCCGCGAGACAGGGGGAGGTACGAGCAGTACTTC. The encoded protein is CASSQPRDRGRYEQYF.

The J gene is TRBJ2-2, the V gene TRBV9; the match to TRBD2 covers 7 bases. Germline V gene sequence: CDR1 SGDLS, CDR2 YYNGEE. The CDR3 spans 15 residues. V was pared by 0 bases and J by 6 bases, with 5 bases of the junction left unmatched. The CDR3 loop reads CASSVGEGGSGELFF. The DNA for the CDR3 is TGTGCCAGCAGCGTAGGGGAGGGAGGGTCCGGGGAGCTGTTTTTT.

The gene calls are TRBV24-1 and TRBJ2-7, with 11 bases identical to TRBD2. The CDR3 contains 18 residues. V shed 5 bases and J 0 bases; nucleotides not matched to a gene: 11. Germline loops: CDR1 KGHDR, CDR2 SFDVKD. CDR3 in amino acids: CATSGPGTSGKNSYEQYF. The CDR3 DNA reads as TGTGCCACCAGTGGGCCCGGGACTAGCGGAAAAAACTCCTACGAGCAGTACTTC.

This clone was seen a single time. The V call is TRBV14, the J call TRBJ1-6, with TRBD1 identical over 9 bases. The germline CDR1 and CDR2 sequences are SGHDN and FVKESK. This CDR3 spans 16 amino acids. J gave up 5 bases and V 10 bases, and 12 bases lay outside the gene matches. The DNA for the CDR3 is TGTGCCACCAAATTGGGACAGGGCCCACATAATTCACCCCTCCACTTT. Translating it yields CATKLGQGPHNSPLHF.

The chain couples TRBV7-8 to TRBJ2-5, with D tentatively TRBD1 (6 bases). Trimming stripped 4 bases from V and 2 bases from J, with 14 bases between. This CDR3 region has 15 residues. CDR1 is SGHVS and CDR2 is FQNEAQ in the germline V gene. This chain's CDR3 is CASSSGPRGQETQYF. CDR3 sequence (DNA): TGTGCCAGCAGCTCTGGTCCAAGGGGGCAAGAGACCCAGTACTTC.

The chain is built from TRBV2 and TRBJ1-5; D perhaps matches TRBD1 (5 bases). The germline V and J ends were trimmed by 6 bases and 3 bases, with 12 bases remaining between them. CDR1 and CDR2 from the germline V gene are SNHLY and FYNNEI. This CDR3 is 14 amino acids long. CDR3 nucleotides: TGTGCCAGCAGGGAGGGGCCAGTCAATCAGCCCCAGCATTTT. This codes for CASREGPVNQPQHF.

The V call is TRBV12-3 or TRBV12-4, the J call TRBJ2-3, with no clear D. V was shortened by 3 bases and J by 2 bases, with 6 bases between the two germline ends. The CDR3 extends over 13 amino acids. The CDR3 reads CASSFLDTDTQYF. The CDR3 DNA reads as TGTGCCAGCAGTTTCCTAGACACAGATACGCAGTATTTT.

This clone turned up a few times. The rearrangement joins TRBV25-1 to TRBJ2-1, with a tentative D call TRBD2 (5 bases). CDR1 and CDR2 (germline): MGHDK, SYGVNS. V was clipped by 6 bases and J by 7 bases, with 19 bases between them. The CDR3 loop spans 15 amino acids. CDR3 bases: TGTGCCAGCAGCCCCCCGGGAACTAGTATGAATGAGCAGTTCTTC. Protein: CASSPPGTSMNEQFF.

The CDR3: CATSRAGEGTEAFF. In DNA, the CDR3 is TGTGCCACCAGCAGAGCGGGGGAGGGCACTGAAGCTTTCTTT. This rearrangement joins TRBV15 to TRBJ1-1; D might be TRBD1 (5 bases). V lost 1 base and J lost 4, with 10 bases in between. The germline V gene has CDR1 LNHNV and CDR2 YYDKDF (reference sequence). The CDR3 has 14 residues. The whole variable domain, remainder taken from reference TRBV15 and TRBJ1-1, is DAMVIQNPRYQVTQFGKPVTLSCSQTLNHNVMYWYQQKSSQAPKLLFHYYDKDFNNEADTPDNFQSRRPNTSFCFLDIRSPGLGDTAMYLCATSRAGEGTEAFFGQGTRLTVV.

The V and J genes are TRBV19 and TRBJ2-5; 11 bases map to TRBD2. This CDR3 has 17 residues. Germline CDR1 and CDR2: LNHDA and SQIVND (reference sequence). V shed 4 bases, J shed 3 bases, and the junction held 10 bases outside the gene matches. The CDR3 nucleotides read TGTGCCAGTAGTACCGGAGGGACTAGCGGTAGTAAAGAGACCCAGTACTTC. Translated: CASSTGGTSGSKETQYF.

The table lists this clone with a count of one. The CDR3 DNA reads TGCAGCGTTGAAGGGGCCGGGACAGGAAAGAAGTATGGCTACACCTTC. Protein: CSVEGAGTGKKYGYTF. This chain links TRBV29-1 with TRBJ1-2; 8 positions agree with TRBD1. The CDR3 consists of 16 residues. The junction had 12 bases not matched to a gene; V was cut back by 1 base and J by 5 bases. Germline assignment: CDR1 SQVTM and CDR2 ANQGSEA.

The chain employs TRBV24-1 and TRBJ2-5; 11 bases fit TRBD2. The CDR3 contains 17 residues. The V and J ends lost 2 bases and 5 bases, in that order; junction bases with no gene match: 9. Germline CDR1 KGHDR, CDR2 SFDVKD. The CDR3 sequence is CATSDSRLAGGGETQYF. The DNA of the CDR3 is TGTGCCACCAGTGATTCTCGGCTAGCGGGGGGAGGGGAGACCCAGTACTTC.

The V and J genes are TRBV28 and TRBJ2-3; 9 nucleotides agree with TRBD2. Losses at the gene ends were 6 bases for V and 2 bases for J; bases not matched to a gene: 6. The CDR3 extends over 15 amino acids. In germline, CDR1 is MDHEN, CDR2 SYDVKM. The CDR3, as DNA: TGTGCCAGCAGCTTGGCGGGGGGGCCCACAGATACGCAGTATTTT. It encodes CASSLAGGPTDTQYF.

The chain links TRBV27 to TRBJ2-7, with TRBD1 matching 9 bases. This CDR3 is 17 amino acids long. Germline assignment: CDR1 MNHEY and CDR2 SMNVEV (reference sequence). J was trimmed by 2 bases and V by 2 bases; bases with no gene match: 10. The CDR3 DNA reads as TGTGCCAGCAGTTTAACTGTTCCCGGACAGGGGCCCTACGAGCAGTACTTC. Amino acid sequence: CASSLTVPGQGPYEQYF.

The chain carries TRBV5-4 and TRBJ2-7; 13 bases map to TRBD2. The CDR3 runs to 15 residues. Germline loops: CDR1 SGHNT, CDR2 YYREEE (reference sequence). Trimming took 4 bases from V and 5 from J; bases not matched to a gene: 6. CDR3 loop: CASSPGTSGMNEQYF. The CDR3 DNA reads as TGTGCCAGCAGCCCTGGGACTAGCGGGATGAACGAGCAGTACTTC.

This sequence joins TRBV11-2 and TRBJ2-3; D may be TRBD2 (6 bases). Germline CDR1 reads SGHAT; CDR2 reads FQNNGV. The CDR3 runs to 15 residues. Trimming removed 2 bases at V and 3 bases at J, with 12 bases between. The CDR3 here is CASSLSGGRTDTQYF. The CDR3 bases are TGTGCCAGCAGCTTATCCGGGGGAAGGACAGATACGCAGTATTTT.

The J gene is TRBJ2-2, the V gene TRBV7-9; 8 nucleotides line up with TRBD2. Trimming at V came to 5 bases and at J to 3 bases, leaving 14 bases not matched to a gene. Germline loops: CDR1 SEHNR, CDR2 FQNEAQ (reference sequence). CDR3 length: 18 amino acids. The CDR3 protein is CASSHDRLARGDTGELFF. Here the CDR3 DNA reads TGTGCCAGCAGCCACGACCGACTAGCGCGAGGGGACACCGGGGAGCTGTTTTTT.

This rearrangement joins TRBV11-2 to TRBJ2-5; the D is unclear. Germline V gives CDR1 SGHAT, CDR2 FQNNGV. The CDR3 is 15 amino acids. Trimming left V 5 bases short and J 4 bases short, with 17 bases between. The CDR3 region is CASSAPVKVPETQYF. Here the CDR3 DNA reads TGTGCCAGCAGCGCCCCGGTGAAAGTTCCAGAGACCCAGTACTTC.

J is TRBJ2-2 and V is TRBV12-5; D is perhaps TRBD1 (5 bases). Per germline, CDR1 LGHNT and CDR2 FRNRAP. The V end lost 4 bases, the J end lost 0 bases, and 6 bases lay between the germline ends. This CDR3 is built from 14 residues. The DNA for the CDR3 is TGTGCTAGTGGTTGGACAACGAACACCGGGGAGCTGTTTTTT. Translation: CASGWTTNTGELFF.

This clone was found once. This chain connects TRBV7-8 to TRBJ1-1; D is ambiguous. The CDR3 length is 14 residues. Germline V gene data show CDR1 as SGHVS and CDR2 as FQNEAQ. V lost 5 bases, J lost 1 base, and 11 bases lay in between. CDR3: CASSPDLGNTEAFF. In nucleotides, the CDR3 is TGTGCCAGCAGCCCCGACTTAGGGAACACTGAAGCTTTCTTT.

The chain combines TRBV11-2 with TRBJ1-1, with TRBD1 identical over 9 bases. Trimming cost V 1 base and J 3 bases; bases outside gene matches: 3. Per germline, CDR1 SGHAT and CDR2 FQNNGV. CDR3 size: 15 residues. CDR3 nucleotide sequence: TGTGCCAGCAGCTTAGGACAGGGGGACTACACTGAAGCTTTCTTT. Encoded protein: CASSLGQGDYTEAFF.

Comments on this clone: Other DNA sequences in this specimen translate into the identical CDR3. This CDR3 reads CASSFYTSYEQYF. The CDR3 nucleotides are TGTGCCAGCAGCTTTTACACATCCTACGAGCAGTACTTC. The gene calls are TRBV11-3 and TRBJ2-7; D ambiguous. Trimming took off 3 bases at V and 1 base at J, with 7 bases between the two ends. This CDR3 is 13 amino acids long. From germline, CDR1 is SGHNT and CDR2 YENEEA.

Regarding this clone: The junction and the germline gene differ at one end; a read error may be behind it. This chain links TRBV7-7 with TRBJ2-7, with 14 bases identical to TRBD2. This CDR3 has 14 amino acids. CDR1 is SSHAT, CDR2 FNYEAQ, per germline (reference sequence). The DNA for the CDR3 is TGTGCTAGCAGCATGGGACTAGCGGGAGACGAGCAGTACTTC. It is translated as CASSMGLAGDEQYF.

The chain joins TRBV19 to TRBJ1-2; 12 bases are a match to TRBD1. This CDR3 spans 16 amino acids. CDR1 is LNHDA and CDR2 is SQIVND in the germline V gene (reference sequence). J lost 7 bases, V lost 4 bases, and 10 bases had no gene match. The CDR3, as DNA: TGTGCCAGTAGTACTCATGAGGGACAGGGGGCGCGTGGCTACACCTTC. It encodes CASSTHEGQGARGYTF.

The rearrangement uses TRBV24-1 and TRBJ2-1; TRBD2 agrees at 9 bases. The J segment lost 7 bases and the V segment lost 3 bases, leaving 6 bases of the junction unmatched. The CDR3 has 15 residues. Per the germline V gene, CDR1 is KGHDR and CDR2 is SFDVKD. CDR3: CATSDRTSVGNEQFF. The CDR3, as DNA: TGTGCCACCAGTGATCGGACTAGCGTTGGAAATGAGCAGTTCTTC.